A selection of T cell receptor beta chains follows, all from one sample in a study of CD4 T cells in relation to SARS-CoV-2 and coronaviruses. The repertoire was sequenced with immunoSEQ multiplex PCR; TCRdb's copy has only in-frame clones and lacks some. The sample shows 40,000 or so clones, approximately 77% of them seen only once. These receptors lack a known antigen. Sample: naive CD4+ T cells from PBMCs, cultured in vitro. Every receptor here comes from an adult with COVID-19. Each CDR3 is given with its conserved first and last residue. A D gene is named only where the DNA matches it firmly. The size of a clone is reported for some rows only, either as once, few or many, or as a class for expanded clones.

TRBJ2-5	TRBD2	TRBV20-1	NA	13	CSASSGSGETQYF	TGCAGTGCGAGTAGCGGGAGTGGGGAGACCCAGTACTTC
TRBJ2-7	NA	TRBV7-2	once	11	CASSRIYEQYF	TGTGCCAGCAGCCGAATCTACGAGCAGTACTTC
TRBJ2-5	TRBD2	TRBV13	NA	18	CASSPSRSTSGSFTTQYF	TGTGCCAGCAGCCCCTCCCGATCGACTAGCGGATCATTTACGACCCAGTACTTC
TRBJ1-5	NA	TRBV4-2	once	13	CASSQELNQPQHF	TGTGCCAGCAGCCAAGAACTTAATCAGCCCCAGCATTTT
TRBJ2-7	TRBD2	TRBV19	NA	15	CASRQNSGIYYEQYF	TGTGCCAGTAGGCAAAATAGCGGGATATACTACGAGCAGTACTTC
TRBJ1-2	NA	TRBV7-9	NA	15	CASSFFGRANYGYTF	TGTGCCAGCAGCTTCTTCGGCCGAGCTAACTATGGCTACACCTTC
TRBJ2-7	NA	TRBV28	NA	13	CASSLDRTYEQYF	TGTGCCAGCAGTTTGGACAGAACCTACGAGCAGTACTTC
TRBJ1-6	NA	TRBV2	NA	18	CASSGGERGRPYNSPLHF	TGTGCCAGCAGTGGGGGGGAGCGGGGACGCCCCTATAATTCACCCCTCCACTTT
TRBJ2-4	TRBD1	TRBV6-5	NA	15	CASRGTGGAKNIQYF	TGTGCCAGCAGGGGGACAGGGGGAGCCAAAAACATTCAGTACTTC
TRBJ1-2	NA	TRBV28	NA	14	CASSPTERWRRYTF	TGTGCCAGCAGCCCAACTGAGAGATGGAGGCGCTACACCTTC
TRBJ2-7	NA	TRBV6-5	few	13	CASSRTGNYEQYF	TGTGCCAGCAGTAGGACTGGAAACTACGAGCAGTACTTC
TRBJ1-5	TRBD1	TRBV28	NA	14	CASSTQGGLQPQHF	TGTGCCAGCAGTACACAGGGGGGACTTCAGCCCCAGCATTTT
TRBJ1-2	NA	TRBV19	NA	12	CASRPGRDGYTF	TGTGCCAGTAGACCGGGGAGGGATGGCTACACCTTC
TRBJ2-5	NA	TRBV4-1	NA	17	CASSQPYRGGEGETQYF	TGCGCCAGCAGCCAGCCCTATCGGGGTGGTGAAGGAGAGACCCAGTACTTC
TRBJ2-6	NA	TRBV4-2	once	18	CASSQDLAGFNGANVLTF	TGTGCCAGCAGCCAAGATCTCGCAGGGTTCAATGGGGCCAACGTCCTGACTTTC
TRBJ1-3	NA	TRBV15	NA	13	CATRQTSGNTIYF	TGTGCCACCAGACAGACCTCTGGAAACACCATATATTTT
TRBJ2-5	NA	TRBV7-6	once	13	CASSLQRTETQYF	TGTGCCAGCAGCTTACAAAGGACAGAGACCCAGTACTTC
TRBJ2-7	NA	TRBV7-8	NA	16	CASSLESRSLSYEQYF	TGTGCCAGCAGCTTAGAATCCCGCAGCCTTTCCTACGAGCAGTACTTC
TRBJ2-7	TRBD2	TRBV10-3	NA	16	CAISDSSSGISYEQYF	TGTGCCATCAGTGATTCTTCTAGCGGGATTTCCTACGAGCAGTACTTC
TRBJ2-1	TRBD2	TRBV19	NA	14	CASSRSGGVGEQFF	TGTGCCAGTAGTAGGAGCGGGGGAGTCGGTGAGCAGTTCTTC
TRBJ2-1	NA	TRBV28	NA	15	CASSRSPSAFNEQFF	TGTGCCAGCAGTAGGAGCCCGTCAGCCTTCAATGAGCAGTTCTTC
TRBJ1-3	NA	TRBV28	NA	12	CASRDSGNTIYF	TGTGCCAGCAGGGACAGCGGAAACACCATATATTTT
TRBJ1-5	NA	TRBV6-5	NA	14	CASSLRRGVQPQHF	TGTGCCAGCAGTCTGCGACGGGGGGTGCAGCCCCAGCATTTT
TRBJ1-6	NA	TRBV6-5	NA	14	CASSRDPGISPLHF	TGTGCCAGCAGCCGGGACCCCGGTATTTCACCCCTCCACTTT
TRBJ2-5	TRBD1	TRBV6-6	once	15	CASSSQGARKGTQYF	TGTGCCAGCAGCTCACAGGGGGCGCGTAAGGGGACCCAGTACTTC
TRBJ2-7	TRBD2	TRBV5-1	NA	16	CASKVAGGSVPYEQYF	TGCGCCAGCAAGGTAGCGGGAGGATCCGTCCCCTACGAGCAGTACTTC
TRBJ2-3	TRBD2	TRBV19	NA	17	CASRGLAGGPSTDTQYF	TGTGCCAGTAGAGGACTAGCGGGAGGGCCGAGCACAGATACGCAGTATTTT
TRBJ2-7	TRBD1	TRBV15	NA	14	CATSIDRGLCEQYF	TGTGCCACCAGCATTGACAGGGGGCTTTGCGAGCAGTACTTC
TRBJ2-3	NA	TRBV7-9	NA	17	CASSSPKLQASTDTQYF	TGTGCCAGCAGCTCTCCGAAATTGCAGGCAAGCACAGATACGCAGTATTTT
TRBJ2-5	NA	TRBV27	NA	15	CASSLGQPYQETQYF	TGTGCCAGCAGTTTAGGGCAGCCGTACCAAGAGACCCAGTACTTC
TRBJ2-1	NA	TRBV29-1	NA	15	CSVAEVGGSYNEQFF	TGCAGCGTTGCGGAGGTTGGGGGCTCCTACAATGAGCAGTTCTTC
TRBJ2-1	NA	TRBV27	NA	13	CASSSTPGYEQFF	TGTGCCAGCAGTTCAACCCCAGGCTATGAACAGTTCTTC
TRBJ2-1	TRBD2	TRBV27	NA	16	CASSWVPAGADNEQFF	TGTGCCAGCAGTTGGGTCCCAGCGGGAGCTGACAATGAGCAGTTCTTC
TRBJ2-1	TRBD1	TRBV2	NA	14	CASSSGTGVVEQFF	TGTGCCAGCAGTTCCGGGACAGGGGTGGTTGAGCAGTTCTTC
TRBJ1-1	NA	TRBV3-1/TRBV3-2	NA	14	CASSPLGLNTEAFF	TGTGCCAGCAGCCCGCTTGGGTTGAACACTGAAGCTTTCTTT
TRBJ2-1	TRBD2	TRBV6-6	NA	16	CASRRLAGEINNEQFF	TGTGCCAGCAGGCGACTAGCGGGAGAAATCAACAATGAGCAGTTCTTC
TRBJ2-7	NA	TRBV12-3/TRBV12-4	NA	13	CASSRRQGYEQYF	TGTGCCAGCAGTCGAAGGCAGGGCTACGAGCAGTACTTC
TRBJ2-5	NA	TRBV6-2/TRBV6-3	NA	16	CASSLNRALGKETQYF	TGTGCCAGCAGCCTAAACAGGGCTTTGGGAAAAGAGACCCAGTACTTC
TRBJ2-1	TRBD2	TRBV24-1	NA	14	CATSLTSGYNEQFF	TGTGCCACCAGTTTAACTAGCGGGTACAATGAGCAGTTCTTC
TRBJ2-3	NA	TRBV27	NA	14	CASSLTFRTDTQYF	TGTGCCAGCAGTTTGACTTTTCGCACAGATACGCAGTATTTT
TRBJ1-1	NA	TRBV19	NA	15	CATQLTETGNTEAFF	TGTGCCACCCAATTGACCGAGACGGGGAACACTGAAGCTTTCTTT
TRBJ1-2	TRBD1	TRBV18	NA	14	CASSPTGGKAGYTF	TGTGCCAGCTCACCCACAGGGGGCAAAGCGGGCTACACCTTC
TRBJ1-2	NA	TRBV15	NA	12	CATSSQRYGYTF	TGTGCCACCAGCAGTCAGCGCTATGGCTACACCTTC